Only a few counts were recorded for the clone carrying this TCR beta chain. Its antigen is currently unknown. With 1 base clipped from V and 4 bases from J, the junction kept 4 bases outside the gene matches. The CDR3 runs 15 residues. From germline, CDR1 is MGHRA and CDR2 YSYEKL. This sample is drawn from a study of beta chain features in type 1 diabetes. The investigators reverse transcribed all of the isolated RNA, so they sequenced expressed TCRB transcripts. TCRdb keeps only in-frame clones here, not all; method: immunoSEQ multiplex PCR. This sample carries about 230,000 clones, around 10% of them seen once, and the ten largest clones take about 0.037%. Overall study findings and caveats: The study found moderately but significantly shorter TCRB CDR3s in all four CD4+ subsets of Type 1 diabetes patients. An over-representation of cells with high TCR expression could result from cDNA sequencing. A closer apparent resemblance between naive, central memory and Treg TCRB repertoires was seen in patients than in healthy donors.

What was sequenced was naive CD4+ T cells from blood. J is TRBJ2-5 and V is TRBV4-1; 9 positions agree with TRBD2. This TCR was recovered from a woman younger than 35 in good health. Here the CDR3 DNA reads TGCGCCAGCAGCCAAGGGGCTAGCGGGACAGAGACCCAGTACTTC. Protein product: CASSQGASGTETQYF.